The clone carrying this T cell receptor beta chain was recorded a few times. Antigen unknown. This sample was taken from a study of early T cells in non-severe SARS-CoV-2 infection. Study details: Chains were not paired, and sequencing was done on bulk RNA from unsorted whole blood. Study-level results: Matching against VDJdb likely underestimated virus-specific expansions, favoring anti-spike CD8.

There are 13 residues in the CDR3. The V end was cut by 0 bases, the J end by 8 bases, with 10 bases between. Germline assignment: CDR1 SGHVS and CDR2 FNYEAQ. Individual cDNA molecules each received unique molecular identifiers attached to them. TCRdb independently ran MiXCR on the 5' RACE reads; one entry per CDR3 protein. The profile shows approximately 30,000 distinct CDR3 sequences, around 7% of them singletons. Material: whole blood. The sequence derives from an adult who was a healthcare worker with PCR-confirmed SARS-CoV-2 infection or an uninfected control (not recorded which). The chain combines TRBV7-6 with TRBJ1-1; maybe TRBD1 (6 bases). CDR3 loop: CASSLAYGTEAFF. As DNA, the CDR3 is TGTGCCAGCAGCTTAGCGTACGGGACAGAAGCTTTCTTT. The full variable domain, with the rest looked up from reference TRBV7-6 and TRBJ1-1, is GAGVSQSPRYKVTKRGQDVALRCDPISGHVSLYWYRQALGQGPEFLTYFNYEAQQDKSGLPNDRFSAERPEGSISTLTIQRTEQRDSAMYRCASSLAYGTEAFFGQGTRLTVV.